This T cell receptor beta chain is drawn from a study of beta chain features in type 1 diabetes. Points from the study as a whole: More deletions and fewer insertions at VDJ junctions were seen in type 1 diabetes patients.

The isolated RNA, all of it, was reverse transcribed, so expressed TCRB transcripts were what got sequenced. Profiling relied on immunoSEQ multiplex PCR, and the TCRdb table lists in-frame clones only, not all of them. Here the sample spans fewer than 65,000 clones, about 60% being singletons. Every donor had blood drawn once into heparin, 90 to 150 mL on average. Stem cell-like memory, regulatory, central memory and naive CD4+ cells were sorted via CD45RO/CCR7/CD25/CD127/CD95/CD27. Sorted cells reached over 95% purity in every population. This clone has only one observation. Its antigen is not known. The clonotype comes from a young woman in good health. The sample was Tregs from blood.

CDR3 nucleotides: TGTGCCAGCAGCTCCTCGACTACTAGCACAGATACGCAGTATTTT. It specifies CASSSSTTSTDTQYF. The gene calls are TRBV5-6 and TRBJ2-3; maybe TRBD2 (5 bases). With 3 bases removed from V and 0 bases from J, the gap between germline ends came to 11 bases. Per germline, CDR1 SGHDT and CDR2 YYEEEE. The CDR3 runs to 15 residues.